These T cell receptor beta chains were read from a single sample in a study of blood T cell repertoires in COVID-19. The protocol was immunoSEQ multiplex PCR, while the TCRdb copy is restricted to in-frame clones and leaves out a portion. The repertoire holds roughly 140,000 clones, 84% seen once, with 5.8% in the top ten. The sample taken for sequencing was PBMCs or T cells enriched from blood (not recorded which). All receptors come from a woman between 50 and 59 years old who had been exposed to COVID-19. The CDR3 runs from the conserved cysteine through the conserved F or W. Each record gives: clone size, J gene, D gene, V gene, CDR3 DNA, CDR3 protein. A D gene is named only where the DNA matches it firmly. The size field is filled for only some rows; it gives once, few, many or a size class.

abundance: .; j_gene: TRBJ2-7; d_gene: TRBD2; v_gene: TRBV3-1/TRBV3-2; CDR3nt: TGTGCCAGCAAGCAATTCCAGATGCGGCGGGGGAGAGTGGAGCAGTACTTC; CDR3aa: CASKQFQMRRGRVEQYF
abundance: .; j_gene: TRBJ2-1; d_gene: TRBD2; v_gene: TRBV18; CDR3nt: TGTGCCAGCTCACCAGCGACGGCGGGGGGCTACAATGAGCAGTTCTTC; CDR3aa: CASSPATAGGYNEQFF
abundance: .; j_gene: TRBJ2-2; d_gene: .; v_gene: TRBV14; CDR3nt: TGTGCCAGCAGCCTTATCCCGAACACCGGGGAGCTGTTTTTT; CDR3aa: CASSLIPNTGELFF
abundance: .; j_gene: TRBJ2-3; d_gene: TRBD1; v_gene: TRBV29-1; CDR3nt: TGCAGCGTTGAGGGGACAGGGCGTGATACGCAGTATTTT; CDR3aa: CSVEGTGRDTQYF
abundance: .; j_gene: TRBJ1-1; d_gene: .; v_gene: TRBV11-2; CDR3nt: TGTGCCAGCAGCTCCGTATCAGGTAACACTGAAGCTTTCTTT; CDR3aa: CASSSVSGNTEAFF
abundance: .; j_gene: TRBJ2-1; d_gene: TRBD1; v_gene: TRBV2; CDR3nt: TGTGCCAGCAATCGGGACAGCAACAATGAGCAGTTCTTC; CDR3aa: CASNRDSNNEQFF
abundance: .; j_gene: TRBJ2-7; d_gene: TRBD2; v_gene: TRBV2; CDR3nt: TGTGCCAGCAGTATGGGAGGGAGCTCCTACGAGCAGTACTTC; CDR3aa: CASSMGGSSYEQYF
abundance: .; j_gene: TRBJ1-6; d_gene: TRBD1; v_gene: TRBV19; CDR3nt: TGTGCCAGTAGTATAGAACACAGGGGCTATATTTCACCCCTCCACTTT; CDR3aa: CASSIEHRGYISPLHF
abundance: few; j_gene: TRBJ1-1; d_gene: .; v_gene: TRBV6-5; CDR3nt: TGTGCCAGCAGTTACTCGAGGACAATGAACACTGAAGCTTTCTTT; CDR3aa: CASSYSRTMNTEAFF
abundance: .; j_gene: TRBJ1-1; d_gene: .; v_gene: TRBV12-3/TRBV12-4; CDR3nt: TGTGCCAGCAGTGCCCGGGCTGAAGCTTTCTTT; CDR3aa: CASSARAEAFF
abundance: .; j_gene: TRBJ2-3; d_gene: .; v_gene: TRBV9; CDR3nt: TGTGCCAGCAGCCTAGTGGGTAGCGGAGCAGTAGATACGCAGTATTTT; CDR3aa: CASSLVGSGAVDTQYF
abundance: .; j_gene: TRBJ2-1; d_gene: .; v_gene: TRBV11-2; CDR3nt: TGTGCCAGCAGCCAGAGAGGGGGGGGAGTAAGCGTAAACAATGAGCAGTTCTTC; CDR3aa: CASSQRGGGVSVNNEQFF
abundance: .; j_gene: TRBJ2-5; d_gene: .; v_gene: TRBV2; CDR3nt: TGTGCCAGCAAACTGCAGGGGGGAGGCGAGACCCAGTACTTC; CDR3aa: CASKLQGGGETQYF
abundance: .; j_gene: TRBJ1-1; d_gene: .; v_gene: TRBV7-2; CDR3nt: TGTGCCAGCAGCTTCGTGGGAGGGAACACTGAAGCTTTCTTT; CDR3aa: CASSFVGGNTEAFF
abundance: few; j_gene: TRBJ1-3; d_gene: TRBD1; v_gene: TRBV7-8; CDR3nt: TGTGCCAGCAGCTTAAGAGCCGGGACAGGCGAATCTGGAAACACCATATATTTT; CDR3aa: CASSLRAGTGESGNTIYF
abundance: .; j_gene: TRBJ2-7; d_gene: TRBD2; v_gene: TRBV5-8; CDR3nt: TGTGCCAGCATTAAGCGGGGGGGTACCCACCCCACCCTCGAGCAGTACTTC; CDR3aa: CASIKRGGTHPTLEQYF
abundance: .; j_gene: TRBJ1-1; d_gene: TRBD1; v_gene: TRBV3-1/TRBV3-2; CDR3nt: TGTGCCAGCAGCAATCCCGGGACAGGGATCACTGAAGCTTTCTTT; CDR3aa: CASSNPGTGITEAFF